This TCR beta chain appears in the sequencing data of a study of neoadjuvant anti-PD-1 for oral cavity cancer. Profiled with immunoSEQ multiplex PCR; TCRdb holds only in-frame clones, not every one. The table lists some 9,500 clones, roughly 70% of them singletons. Time point indicated: after neoadjuvant nivolumab, at surgical resection. As to this clone: Its target is not known.

Germline V CDR1 and CDR2: MNHEY, SMNVEV (reference sequence). Trimming at V came to 6 bases and at J to 11 bases, leaving 11 bases not matched to a gene. CDR3 length: 14 residues. The study's findings and limits: Only three patients per response group were TCR-analyzed; validation needed. Higher pretreatment blood Treg/Th17 ratios correlated with higher pretreatment blood and lower post-treatment tumor TCRbeta clonality.

This specimen consisted of PBMCs, obtained after nivolumab (anti-PD-1) treatment. The chain couples TRBV27 to TRBJ2-7, with 12 bases aligning to TRBD2. The TCR comes from a person aged 35-80 years with oral cavity squamous cell carcinoma. The CDR3 loop reads CASRTGTSGSREYF. The CDR3 nucleotides read TGTGCCAGCAGGACCGGGACTAGCGGGTCCAGGGAGTACTTC.